This is a list of T cell receptor beta chains from one sample in a study of cytotoxic CD8 clonotypes in ibrutinib-treated CLL. Produced via immunoSEQ multiplex PCR; TCRdb's table is partial and in-frame only. The sample holds fewer than 200,000 clones, more than 80% seen once. The source was PBMCs, collected after 24 months of ibrutinib treatment. These receptors all come from a human donor with chronic lymphocytic leukemia. CDR3s include the opening cysteine and the closing phenylalanine or tryptophan. The D gene is left open where the match is weak. Rows give clone size only sometimes, using once, few, many, or a class for an expanded clone.

j_call,d_call,clone_size,v_call,cdr3_nt,cdr3_aa
TRBJ1-5,TRBD1,once,TRBV4-1,TGCGCCAGCAGCCAAGTGTCAGGCTGGACAGGGGGCAATCAGCCCCAGCATTTT,CASSQVSGWTGGNQPQHF
TRBJ2-6,.,.,TRBV7-3,TGTGCCAGCAGCTTAAGATTCGGGGCCCCTGGGGCCAACGTCCTGACTTTC,CASSLRFGAPGANVLTF
TRBJ2-7,.,.,TRBV18,TGTGCCAGCTCACCTCAGGACGGGTCCTACGAGCAGTACTTC,CASSPQDGSYEQYF
TRBJ2-7,.,.,TRBV11-2,TGTGCCAGCAGCTTAGAGGGCCAACCATTTTACGAGCAGTACTTC,CASSLEGQPFYEQYF
TRBJ1-3,TRBD1,.,TRBV4-1,TGCGCCAGCAGCCAAGTCGACAGGGGGAGCTCTGGAAACACCATATATTTT,CASSQVDRGSSGNTIYF
TRBJ2-2,.,.,TRBV4-3,TGCGCCAGCAGCCAATATCCGGGTCAGGTAAACACCGGGGAGCTGTTTTTT,CASSQYPGQVNTGELFF
TRBJ1-1,TRBD1,.,TRBV19,TGTGCCAGTAGTCCCTTCGACAGGGATGACACTGAAGCTTTCTTT,CASSPFDRDDTEAFF
TRBJ2-1,TRBD2,.,TRBV7-3,TGTGCCAGCAGCTCGACTAGCGGGAGTATGTATGAGCAGTTCTTC,CASSSTSGSMYEQFF
TRBJ2-1,.,.,TRBV7-6,TGTGCCAGCAGTGGGGGCCGGTCCTACAATGAGCAGTTCTTC,CASSGGRSYNEQFF
TRBJ1-5,.,.,TRBV30,TGTGCCTGGAGTGTAGACTTAAATCAGCCCCAGCATTTT,CAWSVDLNQPQHF
TRBJ2-7,.,.,TRBV7-2,TGTGCCAGCACCCGGGGGACGAGGGTTAGCTCCTACGAGCAGTACTTC,CASTRGTRVSSYEQYF